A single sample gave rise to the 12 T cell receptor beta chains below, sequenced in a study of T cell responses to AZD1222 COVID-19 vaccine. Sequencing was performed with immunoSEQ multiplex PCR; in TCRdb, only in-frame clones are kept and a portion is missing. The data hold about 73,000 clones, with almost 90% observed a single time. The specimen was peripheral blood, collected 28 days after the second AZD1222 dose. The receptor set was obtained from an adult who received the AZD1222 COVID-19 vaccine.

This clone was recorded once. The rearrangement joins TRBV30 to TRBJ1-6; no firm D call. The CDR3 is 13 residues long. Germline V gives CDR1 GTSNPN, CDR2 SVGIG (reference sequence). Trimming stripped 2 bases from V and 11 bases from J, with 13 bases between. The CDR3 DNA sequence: TGTGCCTGGAGTCGGCAGATGAAGGCACCCCTCCACTTT. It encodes CAWSRQMKAPLHF.

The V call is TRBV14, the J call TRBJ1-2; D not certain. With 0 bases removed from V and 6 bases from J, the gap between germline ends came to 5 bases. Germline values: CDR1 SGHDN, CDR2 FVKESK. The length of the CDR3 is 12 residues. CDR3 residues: CASSQDRHGYTF. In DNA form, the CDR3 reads TGTGCCAGCAGCCAAGATCGCCATGGCTACACCTTC.

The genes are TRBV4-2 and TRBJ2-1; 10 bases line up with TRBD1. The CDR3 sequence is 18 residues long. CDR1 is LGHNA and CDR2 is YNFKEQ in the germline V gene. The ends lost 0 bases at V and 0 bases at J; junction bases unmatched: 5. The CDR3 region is CASSQDRRTGGSYNEQFF. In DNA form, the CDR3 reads TGTGCCAGCAGCCAAGATCGAAGGACAGGGGGCTCCTACAATGAGCAGTTCTTC.

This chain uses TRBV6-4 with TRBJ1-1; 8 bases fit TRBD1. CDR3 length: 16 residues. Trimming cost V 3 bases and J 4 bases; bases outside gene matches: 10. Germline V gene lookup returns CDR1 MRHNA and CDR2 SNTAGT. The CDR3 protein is CASSESQGAGFTEAFF. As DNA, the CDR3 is TGTGCCAGCAGTGAGTCTCAGGGGGCTGGTTTCACTGAAGCTTTCTTT.

The CDR3 region is CASSELVEQYF. The CDR3, as DNA: TGTGCCAGCAGTGAGTTGGTCGAGCAGTACTTC. The chain links TRBV2 to TRBJ2-7; D not certain. The CDR3 is 11 residues long. Germline CDR1 is SNHLY and CDR2 is FYNNEI. With 3 bases removed from V and 6 bases from J, the gap between germline ends came to 6 bases.

Written as DNA, the CDR3 is TGCGCCAGCAGCCCCTTGGGGGGAGGGAGGATGGACGAGCAGTACTTC. Protein sequence: CASSPLGGGRMDEQYF. The V and J genes are TRBV5-1 and TRBJ2-7; TRBD2 matches at 7 bases. The length of the CDR3 is 16 residues. Trimming at V came to 4 bases and at J to 5 bases, leaving 15 bases not matched to a gene. Germline loops: CDR1 SGHRS, CDR2 YFSETQ.

CDR3 sequence: CASSLGAAEETQYF. Here the CDR3 DNA reads TGCGCCAGCAGCTTGGGGGCAGCTGAAGAGACCCAGTACTTC. The chain combines TRBV5-1 with TRBJ2-5; D unclear. The CDR3 runs 14 residues. CDR1 and CDR2 (germline): SGHRS, YFSETQ. The V end lost 0 bases, the J end lost 3 bases, and 9 bases lay between the germline ends.

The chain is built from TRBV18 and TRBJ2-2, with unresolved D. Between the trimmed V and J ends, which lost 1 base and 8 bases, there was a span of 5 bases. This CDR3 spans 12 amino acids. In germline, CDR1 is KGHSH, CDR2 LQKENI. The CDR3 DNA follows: TGTGCCAGCTCACCACTAGAAGGGGAGCTGTTTTTT. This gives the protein CASSPLEGELFF.

In DNA form, the CDR3 reads TGTGCCAGCTTCGCGGGTATGAACACTGAAGCTTTCTTT. It translates to CASFAGMNTEAFF. The chain is built from TRBV6-5 and TRBJ1-1; D is unclear. V was cut by 8 bases and J by 0 bases, with 10 bases left in between. CDR1 and CDR2 (germline): MNHEY, SVGAGI. The CDR3 consists of 13 residues.

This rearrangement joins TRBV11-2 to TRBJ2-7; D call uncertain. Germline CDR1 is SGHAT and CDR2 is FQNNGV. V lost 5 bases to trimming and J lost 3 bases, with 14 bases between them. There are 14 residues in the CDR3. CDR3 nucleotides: TGTGCCAGCAGCAACCCGAACTTTCTCTACGAGCAGTACTTC. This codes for CASSNPNFLYEQYF.

CDR3: CASSSTGERGEKLFF. In DNA, the CDR3 is TGCGCCAGCAGCTCAACAGGGGAACGGGGGGAAAAACTGTTTTTT. The chain uses TRBV5-1 and TRBJ1-4, with 7 bases that match TRBD1. With V trimmed by 3 bases and J by 8 bases, 10 bases remained unmatched. Germline V gene data show CDR1 as SGHRS and CDR2 as YFSETQ. The length of the CDR3 is 15 residues.

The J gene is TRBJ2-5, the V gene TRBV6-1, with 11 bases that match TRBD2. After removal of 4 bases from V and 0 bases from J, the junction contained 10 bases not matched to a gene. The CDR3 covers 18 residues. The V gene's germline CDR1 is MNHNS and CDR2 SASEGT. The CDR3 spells CASSGPNRLAGYQETQYF. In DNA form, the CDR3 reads TGTGCCAGCAGTGGCCCCAACCGACTAGCGGGGTACCAAGAGACCCAGTACTTC.